This TCR beta chain was retrieved from a study of cytomegalovirus exposure and HLA in healthy donors. Profiling relied on immunoSEQ multiplex PCR, and the TCRdb table lists in-frame clones only, not all of them. The sample contains over 150,000 clones, approximately 86% of which appear only once. A word on this clone: Antigen: not known.

Study results and caveats: Published work reported that the classifier diagnosed cytomegalovirus status with high specificity and sensitivity. TCR sequences were mostly rare, though some public TCRs occurred in many donors.

The CDR3 has 12 amino acids. CDR1 is MNHEY, CDR2 SVGAGI, per germline. Between the trimmed V and J ends, which lost 5 bases and 9 bases, there was a span of 14 bases. Sequenced: PBMCs. The chain combines TRBV6-5 with TRBJ2-7; D might be TRBD2 (7 bases). The source of this sequence is a man aged 18 to 29 in good health and CMV-seropositive. The CDR3 DNA reads TGTGCCAGCAGTCCCGGGGGGCCCGCGCAGTACTTC. This sequence encodes CASSPGGPAQYF.